This T cell receptor (beta chain) appears in the sequencing data of a study of T cells in Graves' hyperthyroidism and ophthalmopathy. There are a few counts of this clonotype. The CDR3 regions of TCR beta were amplified from RNA transcripts. RT-PCR in the first round (using the HTBI primer set) targeted the TCR CDR3. MiXCR, run by TCRdb on the multiplex PCR reads, gives a single entry per CDR3 protein. This sample has around 760,000 distinct CDR3 sequences, with about a third found just once. Germline CDR1 and CDR2: SQVTM and ANQGSEA. Trimming pared 0 bases from V and 4 bases from J, leaving 11 bases between. CDR3 length: 14 amino acids. Each 10 ml fresh peripheral blood draw supplied the PBMCs.

The chain couples TRBV29-1 to TRBJ2-3; TRBD1 or TRBD2 may be the D gene (5 bases each). This receptor was identified in a woman between 40 and 55 years old with Graves' hyperthyroidism. Sequenced material: blood. CDR3 in amino acids: CSVEEPRGADTQYF. In DNA form, the CDR3 reads TGCAGCGTTGAAGAACCACGGGGCGCAGATACGCAGTATTTT.